The 2 T cell receptor beta chains given below trace back to one sample, sequenced in a study of shared clonotypes between healthy human individuals. Using immunoSEQ multiplex PCR, the repertoire was profiled, and TCRdb retains in-frame clones only, with some absent. The table has about 1,500,000 clones, around 97% seen once. The sequenced material came from naive CD4+ T cells sorted from blood. Subset indicated: CD45RA+ positively selected. The receptors come from a man aged 25 to 40 in good health.

The chain's CDR3 is CASSQPTPMNTEAFF. CDR3 bases: TGCGCCAGCAGCCAACCGACACCCATGAACACTGAAGCTTTCTTT. This chain joins TRBV4-1 and TRBJ1-1; D call uncertain. The CDR3 extends over 15 amino acids. Trimming left V 2 bases short and J 0 bases short, with 10 bases between. Germline CDR1 is MGHRA and CDR2 is YSYEKL.

The chain recombines TRBV7-2 with TRBJ1-2; D gene ambiguous. V was clipped by 7 bases and J by 6 bases, with 15 bases between them. The CDR3 is made up of 13 amino acids. Germline V gene data show CDR1 as SGHTA and CDR2 as FQGNSA. CDR3 bases: TGTGCCAGCAAGTACCTTTTGAGGGATGGCTACACCTTC. As protein: CASKYLLRDGYTF.